These 28 T cell receptor beta chains were sequenced from one sample in a study of T cell repertoires in cytomegalovirus infection. TCRdb called the reads again in MiXCR, with one record for every CDR3 protein. Among some 150,000 distinct CDR3 sequences listed, about 6% were seen once. Specimen: PBMCs. Source of these receptors: a human donor in good health (CMV status not recorded). Some clones in this sample may be carry-over from other donors' samples.

This clonotype was observed many times. This chain uses TRBV7-2 with TRBJ1-3; TRBD1 matches at 7 bases. V dropped 5 bases and J dropped 4; count of bases not matched to a gene: 8. Germline CDR1 and CDR2: SGHTA and FQGNSA. CDR3 length: 15 amino acids. The CDR3 loop is CASSQIRGRGNTIYF. In DNA form, the CDR3 reads TGTGCCAGCAGCCAAATTAGGGGGCGAGGAAACACCATATATTTT.

This clonotype was seen many times. The CDR3 DNA reads TGTGCCATCAGTGAAGGGACTAGCAATGAGCAGTTCTTC. Its translation: CAISEGTSNEQFF. The chain is built from TRBV10-3 and TRBJ2-1; 8 bases align to TRBD2. The J segment lost 6 bases and the V segment lost 3 bases, leaving 1 base of the junction unmatched. The CDR3 has 13 residues. CDR1 and CDR2 from the germline V gene are ENHRY and SYGVKD.

This clonotype was seen a few times. The chain couples TRBV20-1 to TRBJ1-6, with unresolved D. V lost 0 bases and J lost 1, with 10 bases in between. The CDR3 covers 16 residues. Germline V CDR1 and CDR2: DFQATT, SNEGSKA (reference sequence). In DNA, the CDR3 is TGCAGTGCTAGAGATCGGGGTTGGTCCTATAATTCACCCCTCCACTTT. Translating gives CSARDRGWSYNSPLHF.

This clonotype was observed many times. The CDR3 DNA is TGCGCCAGCAGCTTAAGGCAGGGGGCAAATTCACCCCTCCACTTT. As protein: CASSLRQGANSPLHF. The chain couples TRBV5-1 to TRBJ1-6, with 8 bases identical to TRBD1. The germline V gene has CDR1 SGHRS and CDR2 YFSETQ. V trimming: 2 bases; J trimming: 7 bases; junction bases outside the gene matches: 5. The CDR3 is 15 amino acids. The full variable domain, with the rest looked up from reference TRBV5-1 and TRBJ1-6, is KAGVTQTPRYLIKTRGQQVTLSCSPISGHRSVSWYQQTPGQGLQFLFEYFSETQRNKGNFPGRFSGRQFSNSRSEMNVSTLELGDSALYLCASSLRQGANSPLHFGNGTRLTVT.

This clonotype has ten or more counts. The rearrangement joins TRBV7-9 to TRBJ1-1; tentatively, D is TRBD1 (5 bases). The CDR3 is 14 amino acids. CDR1 is SEHNR, CDR2 FQNEAQ, per germline (reference sequence). V lost 7 bases and J 2 bases, leaving 14 bases between the germline ends. This CDR3 reads CASITPRGNTEAFF. The CDR3, as DNA: TGTGCCAGCATCACCCCGAGGGGTAACACTGAAGCTTTCTTT. Supplemented by reference TRBV7-9 and TRBJ1-1, the full variable domain reads DTGVSQNPRHKITKRGQNVTFRCDPISEHNRLYWYRQTLGQGPEFLTYFQNEAQLEKSRLLSDRFSAERPKGSFSTLEIQRTEQGDSAMYLCASITPRGNTEAFFGQGTRLTVV.

This clonotype was recorded at least ten times. The chain is built from TRBV12-3 or TRBV12-4 and TRBJ1-5; 7 bases align to TRBD1. Trimming took 6 bases from V and 1 from J; bases not matched to a gene: 3. CDR3 size: 14 residues. Written as DNA, the CDR3 is TGTGCCAGCAGGAAACAGGGGAGCAATCAGCCCCAGCATTTT. As protein: CASRKQGSNQPQHF.

V usage is TRBV19 and J usage is TRBJ1-1, with D perhaps TRBD1 (5 bases). Germline-derived CDR1 and CDR2 are LNHDA and SQIVND (reference sequence). CDR3 length: 14 amino acids. V lost 0 bases and J 1 base, leaving 6 bases between the germline ends. CDR3 protein: CASSIDGGNTEAFF. CDR3 in DNA: TGTGCCAGTAGTATAGATGGGGGGAACACTGAAGCTTTCTTT.

This clonotype was recorded at least ten times. The chain uses TRBV7-2 and TRBJ2-7, with 7 positions matching TRBD1. V trimming: 1 base; J trimming: 2 bases; junction bases outside the gene matches: 5. The CDR3 runs to 15 residues. CDR1 and CDR2 (germline): SGHTA, FQGNSA. CDR3 in DNA: TGTGCCAGCAGCTTAGACGGGGACAGCCCCTACGAGCAGTACTTC. Its protein is CASSLDGDSPYEQYF.

This clonotype came up many times. The chain has TRBV7-2 and TRBJ2-3; D uncertain. This CDR3 region has 14 residues. Germline V gene data show CDR1 as SGHTA and CDR2 as FQGNSA. V shed 0 bases and J shed 4 bases, with 8 bases lying between them. The chain's CDR3 is CASSLAHVSDTQYF. The CDR3 DNA is TGTGCCAGCAGCTTAGCGCACGTTTCAGATACGCAGTATTTT. The entire variable domain, with the rest obtained from reference TRBV7-2 and TRBJ2-3, is as follows: GAGVSQSPSNKVTEKGKDVELRCDPISGHTALYWYRQSLGQGLEFLIYFQGNSAPDKSGLPSDRFSAERTGGSVSTLTIQRTQQEDSAVYLCASSLAHVSDTQYFGPGTRLTVL.

With respect to this clonotype: With a much larger clone just one base away, this may be a read error. Written as DNA, the CDR3 is TGCAGTGCAAAAATAAACCAAGAGACCCAGTACTTC. This encodes CSAKINQETQYF. The chain couples TRBV20-1 to TRBJ2-5; D is unresolved. Germline loops: CDR1 DFQATT, CDR2 SNEGSKA (reference sequence). CDR3 length: 12 amino acids. V lost 6 bases and J lost 0, with 8 bases in between.

This clonotype was counted at least ten times. A read error may produce the germline difference seen at one junction end. The chain is built from TRBV2 and TRBJ1-1; no clear D. The CDR3 is 13 residues long. Germline V lookup: CDR1 SNHLY, CDR2 FYNNEI. CDR3 coding DNA: TGCGCCAGCAGTGAGACGGGCGGCACTGAAGCTTTCTTT. Its protein product is CASSETGGTEAFF.

This clonotype appeared many times. V and J are TRBV7-2 and TRBJ1-5; D unclear. This CDR3 contains 12 residues. CDR1 is SGHTA, CDR2 FQGNSA, per germline. Trimming cost V 5 bases and J 4 bases, with 6 bases left between them. The CDR3 spells CASSAQNQPQHF. DNA of the CDR3: TGTGCCAGCAGCGCACAGAATCAGCCCCAGCATTTT.

This clonotype appeared a few times. This chain links TRBV7-4 with TRBJ2-1; the D gene is possibly TRBD2 (6 bases). This CDR3 spans 15 amino acids. V was cut by 5 bases and J by 2 bases, with 13 bases left in between. The germline gives CDR1 SGHVT, CDR2 SQSDAQ. This chain's CDR3 is CASSPEEGPYNEQFF. The CDR3 region has the DNA TGTGCCAGCAGCCCAGAGGAGGGACCCTACAATGAGCAGTTCTTC. The full variable domain, with the rest looked up from reference TRBV7-4 and TRBJ2-1, is GAGVSQSPRYKVAKRGRDVALRCDSISGHVTLYWYRQTLGQGSEVLTYSQSDAQRDKSGRPSGRFSAERPERSVSTLKIQRTEQGDSAVYLCASSPEEGPYNEQFFGPGTRLTVL.

This clonotype was counted between two and nine times. The chain has TRBV7-9 and TRBJ2-1; 8 nucleotides line up with TRBD1. This CDR3 is 18 amino acids long. From germline, CDR1 is SEHNR and CDR2 FQNEAQ (reference sequence). The junction had 13 bases not matched to a gene; V was cut back by 4 bases and J by 2 bases. The CDR3 DNA reads as TGTGCCAGCAGCTGGCTATCCTGGGACAGGAAGCCCTACAATGAGCAGTTCTTC. Translation gives CASSWLSWDRKPYNEQFF.

This clonotype was seen only a few times. The rearrangement links TRBV20-1 to TRBJ2-7; no clear D gene. Trimming removed 0 bases from V and 8 bases from J, with 8 bases in between. This CDR3 region has 11 residues. CDR1 and CDR2 (germline): DFQATT, SNEGSKA (reference sequence). The CDR3 DNA reads TGCAGTGCTAGAGATTTTCCCCAGCAGTACTTC. Protein: CSARDFPQQYF.

This clonotype was detected only a few times. The CDR3 loop reads CSARDSGGRNEQFF. In DNA, the CDR3 is TGCAGTGCTAGAGATAGCGGGGGGCGAAATGAGCAGTTCTTC. V usage is TRBV20-1 and J usage is TRBJ2-1; 10 bases match TRBD2. V gave up 0 bases and J gave up 7 bases; unmatched junction bases: 3. The CDR3 covers 14 residues. From germline, CDR1 is DFQATT and CDR2 SNEGSKA (reference sequence).

This clonotype was recorded at least ten times. The chain employs TRBV7-7 and TRBJ2-1; D is unresolved. Germline V gene lookup returns CDR1 SSHAT and CDR2 FNYEAQ (reference sequence). V was trimmed by 1 base and J by 0 bases, leaving 10 bases between them. This CDR3 has 16 amino acids. Written as DNA, the CDR3 is TGTGCCAGCAGCTTAGTAGGACCTCCCTCCTACAATGAGCAGTTCTTC. As protein: CASSLVGPPSYNEQFF. The full variable domain, with the rest looked up from reference TRBV7-7 and TRBJ2-1, is GAGVSQSPRYKVTKRGQDVTLRCDPISSHATLYWYQQALGQGPEFLTYFNYEAQPDKSGLPSDRFSAERPEGSISTLTIQRTEQRDSAMYRCASSLVGPPSYNEQFFGPGTRLTVL.

This clonotype was detected ten times or more. The V call is TRBV28, the J call TRBJ2-7; 8 bases fit TRBD2. The germline gives CDR1 MDHEN, CDR2 SYDVKM. The CDR3 has 16 residues. Losses at the gene ends were 7 bases for V and 2 bases for J; bases not matched to a gene: 13. The CDR3 bases are TGTGCCAGCACCCCGGGGGGGGGAGGCACCCCCTACGAGCAGTACTTC. Translating it yields CASTPGGGGTPYEQYF.

This clonotype was seen repeatedly, ten times or more. The chain uses TRBV5-5 and TRBJ1-1; D unclear. Germline CDR1 reads SGHKS; CDR2 reads YYEKEE (reference sequence). V shed 3 bases and J shed 1 base, with 10 bases lying between them. The CDR3 contains 14 residues. CDR3 in amino acids: CASSSRRGNTEAFF. CDR3 nucleotide sequence: TGTGCCAGCAGCTCACGACGGGGGAACACTGAAGCTTTCTTT.

There are a few counts of this clonotype. The rearrangement uses TRBV12-3 or TRBV12-4 and TRBJ2-3, with D perhaps being TRBD1 or TRBD2 (5 bases each). V lost 5 bases to trimming and J lost 1 base, with 16 bases between them. The CDR3 is made up of 16 amino acids. The CDR3 DNA is TGTGCCAGCAGTCATGGGACGCCGCTGGGCACAGATACGCAGTATTTT. This codes for CASSHGTPLGTDTQYF.

At least ten counts were recorded for this clonotype. The chain recombines TRBV7-2 with TRBJ2-7, with D possibly being TRBD2 (6 bases). CDR1 is SGHTA and CDR2 is FQGNSA in the germline V gene. Trimming left V 4 bases short and J 2 bases short, with 15 bases between. The CDR3 consists of 15 residues. Written as DNA, the CDR3 is TGTGCCAGCAGCTGGTTCGGGGGACCTGCCTACGAGCAGTACTTC. It yields the protein CASSWFGGPAYEQYF. Full variable domain (missing parts from reference TRBV7-2 and TRBJ2-7): GAGVSQSPSNKVTEKGKDVELRCDPISGHTALYWYRQSLGQGLEFLIYFQGNSAPDKSGLPSDRFSAERTGGSVSTLTIQRTQQEDSAVYLCASSWFGGPAYEQYFGPGTRLTVT.

The chain combines TRBV28 with TRBJ2-2; maybe TRBD2 (7 bases). Trimming left V 8 bases short and J 7 bases short, with 23 bases between. Germline loops: CDR1 MDHEN, CDR2 SYDVKM. This CDR3 comprises 16 residues. CDR3 coding DNA: TGTGCCAGCCACTCCCGGGGGGCCCGTTCGCACGGGGAGCTGTTTTTT. Residues: CASHSRGARSHGELFF.

There are many counts of this clonotype. The chain carries TRBV18 and TRBJ2-1; D gene uncertain. Trimming cost V 0 bases and J 9 bases, with 9 bases left between them. The germline V gene encodes CDR1 KGHSH and CDR2 LQKENI. CDR3 length equals 13 residues. Written as DNA, the CDR3 is TGTGCCAGCTCACCACCGGCGTCTGGTGAGCAGTTCTTC. Protein: CASSPPASGEQFF.

This clonotype was recorded many times. The chain couples TRBV19 to TRBJ1-5; D unclear. This CDR3 contains 12 residues. Trimming took off 9 bases at V and 0 bases at J, with 6 bases between the two ends. Germline CDR1 and CDR2: LNHDA and SQIVND (reference sequence). This chain's CDR3 is CASSGSNQPQHF. CDR3 nucleotide sequence: TGTGCCAGCAGTGGTAGCAATCAGCCCCAGCATTTT.

This clonotype has a count of ten or more. The chain joins TRBV2 to TRBJ1-1, with a weak D call TRBD1 (5 bases). V lost 6 bases, J lost 5 bases, and 10 bases lay in between. CDR1 is SNHLY, CDR2 FYNNEI, per germline. The CDR3 is 12 amino acids. As DNA, the CDR3 is TGTGCCAGCAGGGGGGGGGGAACTGAAGCTTTCTTT. Protein sequence: CASRGGGTEAFF.

V usage is TRBV6-5 and J usage is TRBJ2-1; D call uncertain. V dropped 5 bases and J dropped 2 bases, with 7 bases sitting between them. Germline V lookup: CDR1 MNHEY, CDR2 SVGAGI. This CDR3 contains 13 residues. As DNA, the CDR3 is TGTGCCAGCAGTGGGGTTCCCTACAATGAGCAGTTCTTC. Encoded protein: CASSGVPYNEQFF.

This clonotype appeared many times. V is TRBV7-7 and J is TRBJ2-5; D unresolved. Germline-derived CDR1 and CDR2 are SSHAT and FNYEAQ (reference sequence). Trimming stripped 5 bases from V and 5 bases from J, with 12 bases between. This CDR3 region has 13 residues. The CDR3 DNA sequence: TGTGCCAGCAGCCGTCCTCCGGAGGAGACCCAGTACTTC. Protein product: CASSRPPEETQYF.

This clonotype was seen a handful of times. The chain combines TRBV29-1 with TRBJ2-5, with D tentatively TRBD1 (7 bases). Germline CDR1 and CDR2: SQVTM and ANQGSEA. Trimming left V 6 bases short and J 3 bases short, with 14 bases between. CDR3 length: 13 residues. DNA for the CDR3: TGCAGCGTGGAGGGACAGTCGGAAGAGACCCAGTACTTC. Its protein product is CSVEGQSEETQYF.